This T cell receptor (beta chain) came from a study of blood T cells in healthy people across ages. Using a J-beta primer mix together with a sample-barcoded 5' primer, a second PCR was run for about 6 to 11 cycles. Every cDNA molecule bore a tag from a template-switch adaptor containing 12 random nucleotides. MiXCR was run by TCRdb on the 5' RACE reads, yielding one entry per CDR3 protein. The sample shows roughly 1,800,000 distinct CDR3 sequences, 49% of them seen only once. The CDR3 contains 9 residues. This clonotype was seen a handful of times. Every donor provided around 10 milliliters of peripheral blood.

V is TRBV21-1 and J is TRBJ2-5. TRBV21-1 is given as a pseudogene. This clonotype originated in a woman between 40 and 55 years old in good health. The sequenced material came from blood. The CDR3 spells CATNETQYF. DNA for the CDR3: TGTGCCACCAATGAGACCCAGTACTTC.